The source of this T cell receptor beta chain is a study of chemoradiotherapy in HPV16-positive cancers. From germline, CDR1 is SEHNR and CDR2 FQNEAQ (reference sequence). V was cut by 3 bases and J by 8 bases, with 4 bases left in between. The CDR3 consists of 11 residues. The data were produced by immunoSEQ multiplex PCR, yet TCRdb's version contains in-frame clones alone and is incomplete. The data show 30,000 to 40,000 clones, approximately 90% seen once. The chain links TRBV7-9 to TRBJ2-2, with D unresolved. Sequenced material: blood, taken from a patient who underwent chemoradiotherapy. The sequence came from a human donor with HPV-associated anogenital cancer. The CDR3 DNA is TGTGCCAGCAGCTTCCCGGGGGAGCTGTTTTTT. This gives the protein CASSFPGELFF. Filled out from reference TRBV7-9 and TRBJ2-2, the complete variable domain reads DTGVSQNPRHKITKRGQNVTFRCDPISEHNRLYWYRQTLGQGPEFLTYFQNEAQLEKSRLLSDRFSAERPKGSFSTLEIQRTEQGDSAMYLCASSFPGELFFGEGSRLTVL.